This is a list of T cell receptor beta chains from one sample in a study of T cells in localized non-small cell lung cancer. The method was immunoSEQ multiplex PCR; TCRdb's version includes in-frame clones alone and lacks a portion of them. The sample consists of about 59,000 clones, around 90% of them appearing once. Sequenced material: peripheral blood, taken before any cancer treatment. The receptors were gathered from a man aged 40 to 69 with stage I squamous cell lung carcinoma. Both conserved end residues are part of each CDR3. The D gene is left open where the match is weak. The size field is filled for only some rows; it gives once, few, many or a size class.

V	J	size	D	CDR3	DNA
TRBV7-2	TRBJ1-5	once	TRBD1	CASSFRDRGDQPQHF	TGTGCCAGCAGCTTCCGGGACAGGGGAGATCAGCCCCAGCATTTT
TRBV2	TRBJ1-1	once	.	CASSGRGAVNTEAFF	TGTGCCAGCAGTGGTCGAGGGGCGGTGAACACTGAAGCTTTCTTT
TRBV6-6	TRBJ1-3	.	.	CASRDSSGNTIYF	TGTGCCAGCAGGGATAGCTCTGGAAACACCATATATTTT
TRBV5-1	TRBJ2-7	.	.	CASSLAGGTTLDEQYF	TGCGCCAGCAGCTTGGCCGGGGGCACTACACTCGACGAGCAGTACTTC
TRBV27	TRBJ1-4	.	TRBD1	CASSSMGQGNEKLFF	TGTGCCAGCAGTTCTATGGGACAGGGGAATGAAAAACTGTTTTTT
TRBV5-8	TRBJ2-7	.	.	CASSSGTSVGEQYF	TGTGCCAGCAGCTCCGGGACTTCTGTTGGCGAGCAGTACTTC
TRBV29-1	TRBJ2-5	.	.	CSTSDSGGIGAQETQYF	TGCAGCACCTCGGACAGTGGAGGGATTGGGGCCCAAGAGACCCAGTACTTC
TRBV20-1	TRBJ1-1	.	.	CSARANTEAFF	TGCAGTGCTAGGGCTAACACTGAAGCTTTCTTT
TRBV7-2	TRBJ2-2	once	TRBD1	CASSPRTGQGPTGELFF	TGTGCCAGCAGCCCACGTACGGGACAGGGTCCCACCGGGGAGCTGTTTTTT
TRBV4-1	TRBJ1-1	medium-sized	.	CASSQVPPQHGLLNTEAFF	TGCGCCAGCAGCCAAGTCCCTCCACAGCACGGACTGCTGAACACTGAAGCTTTCTTT
TRBV5-1	TRBJ1-2	once	TRBD1	CASSIRTGDGYTF	TGCGCCAGCAGCATCCGGACAGGGGATGGCTACACCTTC
TRBV28	TRBJ2-3	.	.	CASSLWAGTQYF	TGTGCCAGCAGTTTATGGGCGGGAACGCAGTATTTT
TRBV27	TRBJ2-7	.	.	CASSLFGAREQYF	TGTGCCAGCAGTCTCTTTGGGGCCAGGGAGCAGTACTTC
TRBV29-1	TRBJ1-5	.	.	CSVDVGGPNQPQHF	TGCAGCGTTGACGTGGGGGGCCCCAATCAGCCCCAGCATTTT
TRBV5-1	TRBJ1-5	.	.	CASSQDSNQPQHF	TGCGCCAGCAGTCAGGACAGCAATCAGCCCCAGCATTTT
TRBV6-1	TRBJ1-5	.	.	CASSEARGARMDQPQHF	TGTGCCAGCAGTGAAGCGAGGGGGGCAAGGATGGATCAGCCCCAGCATTTT
TRBV9	TRBJ2-3	few	TRBD2	CASSVAQGSGRGTDTQYF	TGTGCCAGCAGCGTAGCTCAGGGCAGCGGGAGGGGCACAGATACGCAGTATTTT
TRBV11-1	TRBJ2-1	.	.	CASSSVSSGQFNEQFF	TGTGCCAGCAGCTCCGTTTCGAGCGGGCAATTCAATGAGCAGTTCTTC
TRBV11-2	TRBJ1-3	.	.	CASSLAPTAKGNTIYF	TGTGCCAGCAGCTTAGCACCGACGGCCAAGGGAAACACCATATATTTT
TRBV9	TRBJ2-7	.	TRBD1	CASSASGQVSYEQYF	TGTGCCAGCAGCGCATCGGGACAGGTGTCCTACGAGCAGTACTTC
TRBV11-1	TRBJ2-3	.	.	CASSFGRTTDTQYF	TGTGCCAGCAGCTTTGGAAGGACCACAGATACGCAGTATTTT
TRBV28	TRBJ2-1	.	.	CASKMSRVVLF	TGTGCCAGCAAGATGTCGAGGGTTGTACTCTTC
TRBV6-6	TRBJ1-2	.	TRBD1	CASSSGQGKGSYGYTF	TGTGCCAGCAGCTCGGGACAGGGGAAGGGCTCCTATGGCTACACCTTC
TRBV18	TRBJ1-1	.	.	CASSLVSLRANTEAFF	TGTGCCAGCTCACTGGTCTCCCTAAGGGCAAACACTGAAGCTTTCTTT
TRBV19	TRBJ1-1	.	.	CASSIVNEGTEAFF	TGTGCCAGTAGTATAGTCAACGAGGGCACTGAAGCTTTCTTT
TRBV30	TRBJ2-1	.	.	CAWKENEQFF	TGTGCCTGGAAAGAAAATGAGCAGTTCTTC
TRBV5-5	TRBJ1-5	.	TRBD1	CASSLDQGQGYSNQPQHF	TGTGCCAGCAGCTTGGATCAGGGACAGGGGTATAGCAATCAGCCCCAGCATTTT
TRBV5-6	TRBJ1-2	once	TRBD1	CASSYRDRVNYGYTF	TGTGCCAGCAGCTATCGGGACAGGGTGAACTATGGCTACACCTTC
TRBV28	TRBJ2-3	few	TRBD2	CASSNPGLEVDTQYF	TGTGCCAGCAGCAACCCGGGACTAGAAGTAGATACGCAGTATTTT
TRBV7-2	TRBJ1-2	.	TRBD1	CASSGDRGGYTF	TGTGCCAGCAGCGGGGACAGGGGTGGCTACACCTTC
TRBV5-4	TRBJ1-2	.	.	CASSSPLYSGYTF	TGTGCCAGCAGCTCCCCTTTGTACTCTGGCTACACCTTC
TRBV28	TRBJ2-5	once	.	CASTPPVLGQAETQYF	TGTGCCAGCACCCCCCCCGTGTTGGGGCAGGCCGAGACCCAGTACTTC
TRBV5-1	TRBJ1-4	once	.	CASSLEGGPGEKLFF	TGCGCCAGCAGCTTGGAAGGGGGACCAGGTGAAAAACTGTTTTTT
TRBV5-1	TRBJ2-6	.	.	CASSLDGANVLTF	TGCGCCAGCAGCTTGGATGGGGCCAACGTCCTGACTTTC
TRBV19	TRBJ1-3	.	.	CASRLGGSGNTIYF	TGTGCCAGTAGGCTGGGGGGCTCTGGAAACACCATATATTTT
TRBV7-2	TRBJ1-5	few	.	CASSLGYSNQPQHF	TGTGCCAGCAGCTTAGGCTATAGCAATCAGCCCCAGCATTTT
TRBV30	TRBJ2-3	.	.	CAWSVLLDTQYF	TGTGCCTGGAGTGTACTATTAGATACGCAGTATTTT
TRBV27	TRBJ2-7	.	.	CASSLTGALYEQYF	TGTGCCAGCAGTTTAACAGGTGCCCTCTACGAGCAGTACTTC
TRBV28	TRBJ1-2	few	TRBD1	CASSNPGQELYGYTF	TGTGCCAGCAGTAATCCGGGACAGGAGCTCTATGGCTACACCTTC
TRBV9	TRBJ2-1	once	TRBD2	CASSVAGKREGNNEQFF	TGTGCCAGCAGCGTAGCGGGTAAGCGGGAAGGTAACAATGAGCAGTTCTTC
TRBV28	TRBJ2-3	.	TRBD2	CASSFFEGGLGSDTQYF	TGTGCCAGCAGTTTTTTCGAAGGGGGACTAGGGTCAGATACGCAGTATTTT
TRBV5-1	TRBJ1-1	.	TRBD1	CASSSFGTGGFVGTEAFF	TGCGCCAGCAGCTCGTTCGGGACAGGGGGTTTTGTCGGAACTGAAGCTTTCTTT
TRBV30	TRBJ1-2	.	.	CAWSGGFYGYTF	TGTGCCTGGAGTGGAGGGTTCTATGGCTACACCTTC
TRBV5-6	TRBJ2-7	.	TRBD1	CASSHGTGGGYEQYF	TGTGCCAGCAGCCATGGGACAGGGGGCGGGTACGAGCAGTACTTC
TRBV7-3	TRBJ2-5	.	.	CASSLTGGETQYF	TGTGCCAGCAGCTTAACTGGAGGCGAGACCCAGTACTTC
TRBV11-2	TRBJ2-4	.	TRBD1	CASSFNRDSYFQYF	TGTGCCAGCAGCTTTAACCGGGACAGTTACTTTCAGTACTTC
TRBV18	TRBJ1-4	.	.	CASSPGEREKLFF	TGTGCCAGCTCCCCGGGGGAGCGTGAAAAACTGTTTTTT
TRBV28	TRBJ2-5	.	TRBD1	CASAGQGAPQETQYF	TGTGCCAGCGCCGGGCAGGGGGCCCCCCAAGAGACCCAGTACTTC
TRBV7-2	TRBJ1-4	.	.	CASTGGVGEKLFF	TGTGCCAGCACTGGAGGGGTGGGAGAAAAACTGTTTTTT
TRBV5-4	TRBJ2-5	.	.	CASSDQAASQETQYF	TGTGCCAGCAGCGATCAAGCGGCGTCCCAAGAGACCCAGTACTTC
TRBV11-2	TRBJ2-7	.	.	CASTLARAIDEQYF	TGTGCCAGCACCCTGGCAAGGGCCATCGACGAGCAGTACTTC
TRBV6-5	TRBJ1-5	once	.	CASSLTGPGNQPQHF	TGTGCCAGCAGTCTCACAGGGCCGGGTAATCAGCCCCAGCATTTT
TRBV18	TRBJ2-2	.	.	CASSPSLANTGELFF	TGTGCCAGCTCACCAAGTTTAGCGAACACCGGGGAGCTGTTTTTT